This passage covers 29 T cell receptor beta chains from one sample sequenced in a study of T cells after posttransplantation cyclophosphamide. Sequenced by immunoSEQ multiplex PCR; TCRdb stores in-frame clones only, minus some. The sample shows over 4,500 clones, none of them appearing just once. A marrow graft followed busulfan-fludarabine conditioning, with cyclophosphamide on days +3 and +4. Sample: PBMCs, taken 377 days after allogeneic stem cell transplant with posttransplant cyclophosphamide. The receptors stem from a male patient aged 55-69 years who received an allogeneic stem cell transplant from a related donor, was CMV-positive, and had acute GVHD only. A subset of T cells may come from the graft donor.

At least ten counts were recorded for this clone. V and J are TRBV19 and TRBJ1-1; TRBD1 aligns across 8 bases. J gave up 9 bases and V 4 bases, and 7 bases lay outside the gene matches. The CDR3 loop spans 13 amino acids. Germline V lookup: CDR1 LNHDA, CDR2 SQIVND (reference sequence). The CDR3 here is CASSKGQVGKAFF. The CDR3 nucleotides read TGTGCCAGTAGTAAGGGACAGGTCGGGAAAGCTTTCTTT. The full variable domain, completed using reference TRBV19 and TRBJ1-1, is DGGITQSPKYLFRKEGQNVTLSCEQNLNHDAMYWYRQDPGQGLRLIYYSQIVNDFQKGDIAEGYSVSREKKESFPLTVTSAQKNPTAFYLCASSKGQVGKAFFGQGTRLTVV.

This clone was seen repeatedly, ten times or more. In nucleotides, the CDR3 is TGTGCCAGCAGCTCCCCCAATTTACTAGCCAAAAACATTCAGTACTTC. Protein product: CASSSPNLLAKNIQYF. The chain joins TRBV7-9 to TRBJ2-4; D gene ambiguous. Trimming left V 4 bases short and J 0 bases short, with 13 bases between. The CDR3 sequence is 16 residues long. Germline CDR1 reads SEHNR; CDR2 reads FQNEAQ (reference sequence).

At least ten counts were recorded for this clone. The gene calls are TRBV18 and TRBJ2-7; D possibly corresponds to TRBD1 (5 bases). The CDR3 extends over 16 amino acids. The V end lost 4 bases, the J end lost 2 bases, and 18 bases lay between the germline ends. CDR1 is KGHSH, CDR2 LQKENI, per germline. The CDR3 spells CASSLQTGKGTYEQYF. The DNA for the CDR3 is TGTGCCAGCTCACTTCAAACCGGTAAGGGGACCTACGAGCAGTACTTC.

This clone was picked up many times. The V call is TRBV28, the J call TRBJ1-4; 9 bases line up with TRBD1. This CDR3 comprises 17 residues. Germline V gives CDR1 MDHEN, CDR2 SYDVKM. Trimming took 8 bases from V and 3 from J; bases not matched to a gene: 13. In DNA, the CDR3 is TGTGCCAGCCGGGGGCTAACAGGGGGCACTGCTAATGAAAAACTGTTTTTT. The encoded protein is CASRGLTGGTANEKLFF.

A few counts support this clone. This CDR3 fails to terminate in the conserved phenylalanine or tryptophan, so it likely reflects a read error. The gene calls are TRBV5-6 and TRBJ1-2, with no clear D. Deletions cut 2 bases from V and 8 bases from J, with 10 bases between. Germline CDR1 SGHDT, CDR2 YYEEEE. The CDR3 covers 12 residues. The CDR3 DNA is TGTGCCAGCAGCTTTGGTTTAGGGGGCTACACCCTC. Translated, it gives CASSFGLGGYTL.

This clone was observed at least ten times. This chain's CDR3 is CASSGVLAGTYEQYF. CDR3 DNA: TGTGCCAGCAGCGGGGTACTAGCGGGGACCTACGAGCAGTACTTC. The V gene is TRBV7-9, the J gene TRBJ2-7; 10 nucleotides align to TRBD2. CDR3 length: 15 amino acids. Germline CDR1 reads SEHNR; CDR2 reads FQNEAQ (reference sequence). Germline trimming cut 5 bases from V and 2 bases from J; bases unmatched to any gene: 6.

This clone has a count of ten or more. The rearrangement joins TRBV7-2 to TRBJ1-3; D uncertain. The CDR3 is 12 amino acids. Per germline, CDR1 SGHTA and CDR2 FQGNSA. Trimming left V 5 bases short and J 4 bases short, with 6 bases between. CDR3 nucleotides: TGTGCCAGCAGCCCGACAGGAAACACCATATATTTT. It encodes CASSPTGNTIYF.

This clone has ten or more counts. This chain joins TRBV14 and TRBJ1-4, with a possible D match to TRBD1 (5 bases). V shed 1 base and J shed 2 bases, with 14 bases lying between them. There are 17 residues in the CDR3. Germline CDR1 SGHDN, CDR2 FVKESK. The CDR3 loop reads CASSQGLDHRTNEKLFF. In nucleotides, the CDR3 is TGTGCCAGCAGCCAAGGCCTAGATCACAGGACTAATGAAAAACTGTTTTTT. The whole variable domain, filled in from reference TRBV14 and TRBJ1-4, reads EAGVTQFPSHSVIEKGQTVTLRCDPISGHDNLYWYRRVMGKEIKFLLHFVKESKQDESGMPNNRFLAERTGGTYSTLKVQPAELEDSGVYFCASSQGLDHRTNEKLFFGSGTQLSVL.

The sample holds many counts of this clone. Other DNA sequences in the same sample also yield this CDR3. The V and J genes are TRBV20-1 and TRBJ2-1; D gene unclear. V dropped 2 bases and J dropped 5 bases, with 4 bases sitting between them. CDR1 and CDR2 from the germline V gene are DFQATT and SNEGSKA (reference sequence). The CDR3 runs 11 residues. The CDR3 loop reads CSARTDNEQFF. DNA for the CDR3: TGCAGTGCTAGAACGGACAATGAGCAGTTCTTC.

This clone was seen at least ten times. The rearrangement joins TRBV2 to TRBJ2-2; D unclear. Per the germline V gene, CDR1 is SNHLY and CDR2 is FYNNEI. The ends were cut back, 6 bases at V and 7 bases at J, with 12 bases in the middle. The CDR3 contains 13 residues. The DNA of the CDR3 is TGTGCCAGCAGACAAGCAGAGGTCGGGGAGCTGTTTTTT. It yields the protein CASRQAEVGELFF.

This clone appeared many times. The chain combines TRBV6-5 with TRBJ2-7; 7 nucleotides line up with TRBD1. This CDR3 is built from 15 residues. Germline CDR1 and CDR2: MNHEY and SVGAGI. V was clipped by 6 bases and J by 3 bases; unmatched bases: 11. The CDR3: CASSATGDLDYEQYF. CDR3 nucleotide sequence: TGTGCCAGCAGCGCTACAGGGGATTTAGACTACGAGCAGTACTTC.

This clone was seen at least ten times. The chain combines TRBV6-7 with TRBJ1-5, with D perhaps TRBD1 (5 bases). TRBV6-7 is known as an ORF, though its function is uncertain. V was trimmed by 8 bases and J by 4 bases, leaving 9 bases between them. The CDR3 contains 12 residues. This CDR3 reads CASGGKNQPQHF. CDR3 coding DNA: TGTGCCAGCGGGGGGAAGAATCAGCCCCAGCATTTT.

This clone was counted many times. The chain is built from TRBV29-1 and TRBJ2-5; 13 nucleotides agree with TRBD2. The CDR3 covers 16 residues. V was clipped by 6 bases and J by 9 bases; unmatched bases: 16. Per the germline V gene, CDR1 is SQVTM and CDR2 is ANQGSEA. The CDR3, as DNA: TGCAGCGTCCGACAAGGGACTAGCGGGAAATCCTCGGCCCAGTACTTC. Residues: CSVRQGTSGKSSAQYF. Full variable domain (remainder filled in from reference TRBV29-1 and TRBJ2-5): SAVISQKPSRDICQRGTSLTIQCQVDSQVTMMFWYRQQPGQSLTLIATANQGSEATYESGFVIDKFPISRPNLTFSTLTVSNMSPEDSSIYLCSVRQGTSGKSSAQYFGPGTRLLVL.

This clone was recorded many times. The V and J genes are TRBV9 and TRBJ1-1, with TRBD1 identical over 8 bases. V shed 4 bases and J 4 bases; nucleotides not matched to a gene: 3. The length of the CDR3 is 13 residues. Per germline, CDR1 SGDLS and CDR2 YYNGEE. The CDR3 here is CASSHTGGTEAFF. CDR3 coding DNA: TGTGCCAGCAGCCACACAGGGGGCACTGAAGCTTTCTTT.

Ten or more counts support this clone. The chain couples TRBV2 to TRBJ1-1, with 8 bases lining up with TRBD1. The CDR3 spans 13 residues. V was clipped by 11 bases and J by 2 bases; unmatched bases: 7. Looked up from germline, CDR1 is SNHLY and CDR2 is FYNNEI. The CDR3 loop is CAVRDRPNTEAFF. The DNA of the CDR3 is TGTGCCGTGAGGGACAGGCCTAACACTGAAGCTTTCTTT.

The table lists this clone with many counts. This chain uses TRBV6-5 with TRBJ2-4, with 7 bases that match TRBD1. The V gene end was trimmed by 2 bases and the J gene end by 8 bases; junction bases not matched to a gene: 9. The germline gives CDR1 MNHEY, CDR2 SVGAGI. The CDR3 is made up of 15 amino acids. CDR3 amino acids: CASSYGSTGSDIQYF. CDR3 bases: TGTGCCAGCAGTTACGGTTCGACAGGGTCGGACATTCAGTACTTC.

This clone is labeled medium-sized (0.01 to 0.1%). V is TRBV7-9 and J is TRBJ2-1; 11 positions agree with TRBD2. Germline loops: CDR1 SEHNR, CDR2 FQNEAQ (reference sequence). This CDR3 contains 18 residues. V shed 5 bases and J 7 bases; nucleotides not matched to a gene: 16. CDR3 residues: CASSGTETLAGVLNEQFF. The CDR3 DNA is TGTGCCAGCAGCGGAACGGAGACACTAGCGGGAGTGCTAAATGAGCAGTTCTTC. The full variable domain, in which reference TRBV7-9 and TRBJ2-1 provide the parts outside the CDR3, is DTGVSQNPRHKITKRGQNVTFRCDPISEHNRLYWYRQTLGQGPEFLTYFQNEAQLEKSRLLSDRFSAERPKGSFSTLEIQRTEQGDSAMYLCASSGTETLAGVLNEQFFGPGTRLTVL.

This clone showed up many times. The chain joins TRBV20-1 to TRBJ2-7; the D gene is possibly TRBD1 (5 bases). CDR1 and CDR2 (germline): DFQATT, SNEGSKA (reference sequence). V was clipped by 6 bases and J by 6 bases, with 12 bases between them. This CDR3 is 11 amino acids long. The CDR3 nucleotides read TGCAGTGCCCGGGCAGGGATCGAGCAGTACTTC. Protein sequence: CSARAGIEQYF.

In this sample, this clone turned up many times. The V call is TRBV27, the J call TRBJ2-1; 8 nucleotides agree with TRBD2. CDR1 is MNHEY and CDR2 is SMNVEV in the germline V gene (reference sequence). V lost 7 bases and J lost 10; bases outside the gene matches: 15. The CDR3 sequence is 15 residues long. Written as DNA, the CDR3 is TGTGCCAGCACCGTGGGGACTAGTCCCCAAGGGGAGCAGTTCTTC. Its translation: CASTVGTSPQGEQFF.

Ten or more counts support this clone. The V and J genes are TRBV19 and TRBJ1-5; perhaps TRBD1 as D (5 bases). This CDR3 has 12 residues. Germline V gene data show CDR1 as LNHDA and CDR2 as SQIVND (reference sequence). Between the trimmed V and J ends, which lost 7 bases and 6 bases, there was a span of 10 bases. CDR3 bases: TGTGCCAGTAAAGACGGGGGTCAGCCCCAGCATTTT. Residues: CASKDGGQPQHF.

This clone has at least ten counts. V gene TRBV7-2 combines with J gene TRBJ2-1; the match to TRBD2 covers 9 bases. This CDR3 region has 15 residues. The germline V gene has CDR1 SGHTA and CDR2 FQGNSA. Trimming at V came to 1 base and at J to 6 bases, leaving 4 bases not matched to a gene. CDR3 DNA: TGTGCCAGCAGCTTAGTTGGCGGGGGGGCCAATGAGCAGTTCTTC. It is translated as CASSLVGGGANEQFF. Based on the CDR3 plus reference TRBV7-2 and TRBJ2-1, the full variable domain is GAGVSQSPSNKVTEKGKDVELRCDPISGHTALYWYRQSLGQGLEFLIYFQGNSAPDKSGLPSDRFSAERTGGSVSTLTIQRTQQEDSAVYLCASSLVGGGANEQFFGPGTRLTVL.

This clone occurred many times. The rearrangement uses TRBV11-2 and TRBJ1-4, with D perhaps TRBD1 (6 bases). The CDR3 is 16 amino acids. Germline-derived CDR1 and CDR2 are SGHAT and FQNNGV. V was pared by 0 bases and J by 6 bases, with 14 bases between. The CDR3 is CASSLDGRGIDEKLFF. The CDR3 DNA is TGTGCCAGCAGCTTAGACGGGAGGGGGATTGATGAAAAACTGTTTTTT.

This clone was seen many times. The rearrangement joins TRBV6-1 to TRBJ1-5; a possible D gene is TRBD1 (6 bases). Trimming pared 0 bases from V and 0 bases from J, leaving 6 bases between. The CDR3 loop spans 15 amino acids. Germline V lookup: CDR1 MNHNS, CDR2 SASEGT. Here the CDR3 reads CASSEAGGSNQPQHF. In DNA, the CDR3 is TGTGCCAGCAGTGAAGCAGGGGGTAGCAATCAGCCCCAGCATTTT.

At least ten counts were recorded for this clone. This sequence joins TRBV7-9 and TRBJ2-2, with TRBD2 identical over 14 bases. Unmatched junction bases numbered 10, after V lost 5 bases and J lost 5 bases. The CDR3 sequence is 18 residues long. The germline gives CDR1 SEHNR, CDR2 FQNEAQ (reference sequence). CDR3 bases: TGTGCCAGCAGCCTTCCGACTAGCGGGGGGGCAGGGACCGGGGAGCTGTTTTTT. Translated: CASSLPTSGGAGTGELFF. Full variable domain (rest looked up from reference TRBV7-9 and TRBJ2-2): DTGVSQNPRHKITKRGQNVTFRCDPISEHNRLYWYRQTLGQGPEFLTYFQNEAQLEKSRLLSDRFSAERPKGSFSTLEIQRTEQGDSAMYLCASSLPTSGGAGTGELFFGEGSRLTVL.

This clone has at least ten counts. V gene TRBV9 combines with J gene TRBJ1-1, with 7 bases aligning to TRBD1. This CDR3 comprises 16 residues. Germline V gene sequence: CDR1 SGDLS, CDR2 YYNGEE. V trimming: 0 bases; J trimming: 7 bases; junction bases outside the gene matches: 12. The CDR3 is CASSVVGGGQGGEAFF. In nucleotides, the CDR3 is TGTGCCAGCAGCGTAGTGGGAGGTGGTCAGGGGGGTGAAGCTTTCTTT.

This clone was observed many times. V is TRBV14 and J is TRBJ2-3; 12 bases fit TRBD2. The trim removed 4 bases at V and 5 bases at J, leaving 10 bases unmatched. The CDR3 has 17 residues. Germline-derived CDR1 and CDR2 are SGHDN and FVKESK. CDR3 in amino acids: CASSRGGGLAGLDTQYF. In DNA form, the CDR3 reads TGTGCCAGCAGCCGCGGGGGAGGACTAGCGGGATTAGATACGCAGTATTTT.

This clone was recorded at least ten times. The chain is built from TRBV10-3 and TRBJ2-7, with TRBD1 as a possible D gene (6 bases). This CDR3 is 14 amino acids long. The V end was cut by 1 base, the J end by 6 bases, with 13 bases between. CDR1 is ENHRY and CDR2 is SYGVKD in the germline V gene. The CDR3 is CAISEYQGFGEQYF. The DNA of the CDR3 is TGTGCCATCAGTGAGTATCAGGGGTTCGGCGAGCAGTACTTC.

This clone was picked up many times. This rearrangement joins TRBV27 to TRBJ1-5; weak D call: TRBD1 (5 bases). This CDR3 has 18 amino acids. V lost 5 bases to trimming and J lost 0 bases, with 20 bases between them. Germline assignment: CDR1 MNHEY and CDR2 SMNVEV (reference sequence). CDR3 bases: TGTGCCAGCAGTCCACGACGGGCAGGGTCCTATAGCAATCAGCCCCAGCATTTT. Translated: CASSPRRAGSYSNQPQHF.

In its sample, this clone was seen many times. The chain recombines TRBV7-9 with TRBJ2-7, with 8 bases that match TRBD1. CDR1 and CDR2 from the germline V gene are SEHNR and FQNEAQ (reference sequence). Trimming removed 1 base from V and 8 bases from J; junction bases left unmatched: 10. The CDR3 totals 15 residues. The CDR3 reads CASSLEWTGKTKQYF. CDR3 nucleotide sequence: TGTGCCAGCAGCTTAGAGTGGACAGGGAAAACAAAGCAGTACTTC.